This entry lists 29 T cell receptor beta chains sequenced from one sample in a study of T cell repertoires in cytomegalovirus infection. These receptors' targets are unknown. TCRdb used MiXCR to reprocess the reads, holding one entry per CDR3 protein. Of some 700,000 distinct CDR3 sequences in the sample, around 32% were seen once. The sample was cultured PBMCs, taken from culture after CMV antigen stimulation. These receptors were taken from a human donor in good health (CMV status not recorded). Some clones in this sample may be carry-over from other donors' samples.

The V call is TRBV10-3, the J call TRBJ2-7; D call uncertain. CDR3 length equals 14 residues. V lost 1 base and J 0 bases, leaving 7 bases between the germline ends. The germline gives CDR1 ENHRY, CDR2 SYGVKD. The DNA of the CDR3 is TGTGCCATCAGTGAGTACTCGGACTCCTACGAGCAGTACTTC. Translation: CAISEYSDSYEQYF.

DNA of the CDR3: TGTGCCAGCAGCTTCGATCCAATTTCACCCCTCCACTTT. Protein product: CASSFDPISPLHF. The V and J genes are TRBV7-9 and TRBJ1-6; D call uncertain. With 3 bases removed from V and 9 bases from J, the gap between germline ends came to 9 bases. Germline V gene lookup returns CDR1 SEHNR and CDR2 FQNEAQ (reference sequence). This CDR3 is 13 amino acids long.

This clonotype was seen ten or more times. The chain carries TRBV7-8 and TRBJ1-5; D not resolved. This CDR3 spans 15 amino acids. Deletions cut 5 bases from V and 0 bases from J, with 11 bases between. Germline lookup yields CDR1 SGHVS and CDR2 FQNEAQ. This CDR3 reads CASSPLGGSNQPQHF. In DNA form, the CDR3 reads TGTGCCAGCAGCCCTCTGGGTGGTAGCAATCAGCCCCAGCATTTT.

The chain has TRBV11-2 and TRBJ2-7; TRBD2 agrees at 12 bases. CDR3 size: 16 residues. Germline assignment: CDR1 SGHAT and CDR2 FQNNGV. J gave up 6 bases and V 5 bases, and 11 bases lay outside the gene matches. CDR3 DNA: TGTGCCAGCAGCCCACCGACGACTAGCGGGAGTTCCGAGCAGTACTTC. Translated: CASSPPTTSGSSEQYF.

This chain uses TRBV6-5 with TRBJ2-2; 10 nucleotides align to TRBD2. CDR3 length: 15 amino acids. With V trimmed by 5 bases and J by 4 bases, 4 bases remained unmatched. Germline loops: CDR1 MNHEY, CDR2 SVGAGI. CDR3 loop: CASSPTSGTTGELFF. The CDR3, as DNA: TGTGCCAGCAGTCCCACTAGCGGGACCACCGGGGAGCTGTTTTTT.

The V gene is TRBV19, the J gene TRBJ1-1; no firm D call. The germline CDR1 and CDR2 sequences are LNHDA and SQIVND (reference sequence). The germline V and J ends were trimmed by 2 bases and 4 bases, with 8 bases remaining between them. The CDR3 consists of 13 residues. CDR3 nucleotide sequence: TGTGCCAGTAGTATAAGGCGGGCCACTGAAGCTTTCTTT. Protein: CASSIRRATEAFF.

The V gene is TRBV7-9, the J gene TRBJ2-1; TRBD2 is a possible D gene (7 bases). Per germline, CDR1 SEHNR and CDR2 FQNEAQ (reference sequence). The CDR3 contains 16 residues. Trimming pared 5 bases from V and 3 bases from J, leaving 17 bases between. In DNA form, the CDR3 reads TGTGCCAGCAGCCCCTGGGGGGGGGCCCTCTACAATGAGCAGTTCTTC. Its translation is CASSPWGGALYNEQFF.

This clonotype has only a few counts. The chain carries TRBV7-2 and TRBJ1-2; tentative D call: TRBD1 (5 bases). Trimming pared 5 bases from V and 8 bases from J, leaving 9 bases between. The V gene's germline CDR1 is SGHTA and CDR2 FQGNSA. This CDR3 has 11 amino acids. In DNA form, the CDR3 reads TGTGCCAGCAGCCAAGGGGCGGGCTACACCTTC. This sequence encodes CASSQGAGYTF.

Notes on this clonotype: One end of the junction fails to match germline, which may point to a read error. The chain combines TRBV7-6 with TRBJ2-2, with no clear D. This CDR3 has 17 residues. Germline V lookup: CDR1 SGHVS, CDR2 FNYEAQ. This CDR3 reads CATSLNHPAYNTGELFF. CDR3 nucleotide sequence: TGTGCCACCAGCTTAAATCACCCCGCCTATAACACCGGGGAGCTGTTTTTT.

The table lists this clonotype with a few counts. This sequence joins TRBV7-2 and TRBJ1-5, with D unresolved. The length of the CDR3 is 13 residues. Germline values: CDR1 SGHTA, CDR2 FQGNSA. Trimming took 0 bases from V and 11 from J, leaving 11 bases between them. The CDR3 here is CASSLASDFAQHF. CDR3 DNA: TGTGCCAGCAGCTTAGCTTCGGATTTTGCCCAGCATTTT.

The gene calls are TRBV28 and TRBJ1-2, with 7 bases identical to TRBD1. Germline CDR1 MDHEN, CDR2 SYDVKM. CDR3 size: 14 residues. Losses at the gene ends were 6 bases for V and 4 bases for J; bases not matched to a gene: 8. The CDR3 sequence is CASSSGTARYGYTF. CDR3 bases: TGTGCCAGCAGCTCCGGGACAGCCCGCTATGGCTACACCTTC.

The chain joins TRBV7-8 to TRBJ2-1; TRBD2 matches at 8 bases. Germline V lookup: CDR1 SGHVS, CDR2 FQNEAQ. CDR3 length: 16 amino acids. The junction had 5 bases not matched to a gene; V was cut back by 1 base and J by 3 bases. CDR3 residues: CASSLGAGGNYNEQFF. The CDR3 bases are TGTGCCAGCAGCTTAGGTGCGGGGGGCAACTACAATGAGCAGTTCTTC.

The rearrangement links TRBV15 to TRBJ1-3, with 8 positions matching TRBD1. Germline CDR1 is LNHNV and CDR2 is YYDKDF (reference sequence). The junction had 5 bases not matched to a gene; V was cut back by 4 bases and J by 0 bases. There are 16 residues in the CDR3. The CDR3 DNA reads TGTGCCACCAGCAAGGGACAGGCCCGCTCTGGAAACACCATATATTTT. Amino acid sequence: CATSKGQARSGNTIYF. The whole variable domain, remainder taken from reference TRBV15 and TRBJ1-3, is DAMVIQNPRYQVTQFGKPVTLSCSQTLNHNVMYWYQQKSSQAPKLLFHYYDKDFNNEADTPDNFQSRRPNTSFCFLDIRSPGLGDTAMYLCATSKGQARSGNTIYFGEGSWLTVV.

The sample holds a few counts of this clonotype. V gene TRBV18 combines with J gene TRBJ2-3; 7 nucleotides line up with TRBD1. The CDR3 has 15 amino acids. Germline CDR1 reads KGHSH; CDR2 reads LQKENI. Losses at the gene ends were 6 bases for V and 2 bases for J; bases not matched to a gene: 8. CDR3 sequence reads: CASSLWTGNTDTQYF. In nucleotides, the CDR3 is TGTGCCAGCTCGCTATGGACAGGAAACACAGATACGCAGTATTTT.

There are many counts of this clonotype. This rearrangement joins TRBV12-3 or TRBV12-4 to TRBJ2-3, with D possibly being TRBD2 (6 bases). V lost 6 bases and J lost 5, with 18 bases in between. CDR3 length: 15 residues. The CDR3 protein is CASSWAPGVRDTQYF. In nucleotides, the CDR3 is TGTGCCAGCAGCTGGGCCCCGGGAGTTAGAGATACGCAGTATTTT.

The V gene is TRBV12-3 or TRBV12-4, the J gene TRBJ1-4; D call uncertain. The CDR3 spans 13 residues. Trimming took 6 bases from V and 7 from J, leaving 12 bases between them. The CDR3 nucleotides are TGTGCCAGCAGGGCTGAGTGGAGTGAAAAACTGTTTTTT. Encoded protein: CASRAEWSEKLFF.

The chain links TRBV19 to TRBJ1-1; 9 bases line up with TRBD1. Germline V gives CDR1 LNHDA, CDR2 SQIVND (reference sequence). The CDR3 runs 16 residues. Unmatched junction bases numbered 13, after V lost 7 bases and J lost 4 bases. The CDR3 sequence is CASNLNHRTGVTEAFF. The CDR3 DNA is TGTGCCAGTAACTTAAACCATCGGACAGGGGTCACTGAAGCTTTCTTT.

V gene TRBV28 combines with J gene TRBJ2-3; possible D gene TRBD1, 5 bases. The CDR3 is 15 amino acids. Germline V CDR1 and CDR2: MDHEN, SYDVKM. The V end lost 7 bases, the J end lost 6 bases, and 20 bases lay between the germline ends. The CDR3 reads CASKKEGVPSDTQYF. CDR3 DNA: TGTGCCAGCAAAAAGGAAGGGGTTCCGTCGGATACGCAGTATTTT. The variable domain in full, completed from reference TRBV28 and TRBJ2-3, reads DVKVTQSSRYLVKRTGEKVFLECVQDMDHENMFWYRQDPGLGLRLIYFSYDVKMKEKGDIPEGYSVSREKKERFSLILESASTNQTSMYLCASKKEGVPSDTQYFGPGTRLTVL.

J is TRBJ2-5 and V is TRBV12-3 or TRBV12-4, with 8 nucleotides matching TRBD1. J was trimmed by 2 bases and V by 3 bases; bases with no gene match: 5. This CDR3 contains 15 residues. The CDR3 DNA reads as TGTGCCAGCAGTTTGAAGAGACAGGGGCAAGAGACCCAGTACTTC. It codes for CASSLKRQGQETQYF.

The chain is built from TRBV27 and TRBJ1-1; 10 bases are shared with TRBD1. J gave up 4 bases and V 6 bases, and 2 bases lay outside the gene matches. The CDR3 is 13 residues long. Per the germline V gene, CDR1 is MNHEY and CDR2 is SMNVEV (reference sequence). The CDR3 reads CASRWDRGTEAFF. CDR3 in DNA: TGTGCCAGCAGGTGGGACAGGGGCACTGAAGCTTTCTTT.

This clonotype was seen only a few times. The CDR3, as DNA: TGTGCCAGCAGCTTCCCTAGCGGGGGCGGTGGAGAGACCCAGTACTTC. As protein: CASSFPSGGGGETQYF. The V gene is TRBV7-2, the J gene TRBJ2-5, with TRBD2 matching 10 bases. The CDR3 contains 16 residues. In germline, CDR1 is SGHTA, CDR2 FQGNSA. The J segment lost 4 bases and the V segment lost 3 bases, leaving 8 bases of the junction unmatched.

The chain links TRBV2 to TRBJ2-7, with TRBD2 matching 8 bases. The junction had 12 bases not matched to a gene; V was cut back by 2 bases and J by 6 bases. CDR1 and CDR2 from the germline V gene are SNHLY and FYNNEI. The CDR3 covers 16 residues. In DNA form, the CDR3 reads TGTGCCAGCAGTGAACTCGGGGGGGCGATGAATGGCGAGCAGTACTTC. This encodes CASSELGGAMNGEQYF.

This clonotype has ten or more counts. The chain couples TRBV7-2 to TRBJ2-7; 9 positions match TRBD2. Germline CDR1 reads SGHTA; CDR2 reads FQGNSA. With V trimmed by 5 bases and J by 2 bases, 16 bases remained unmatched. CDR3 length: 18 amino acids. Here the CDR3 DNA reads TGTGCCAGCAGCCCTCATGTCGGTGCGGGGGGGATAACCTACGAGCAGTACTTC. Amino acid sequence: CASSPHVGAGGITYEQYF.

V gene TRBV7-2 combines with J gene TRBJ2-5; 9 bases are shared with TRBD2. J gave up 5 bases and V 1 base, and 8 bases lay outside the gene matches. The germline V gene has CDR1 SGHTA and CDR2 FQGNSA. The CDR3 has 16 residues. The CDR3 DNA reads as TGTGCCAGCAGCTTAGGGTTTAGCGGGAGTCGGGAGACCCAGTACTTC. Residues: CASSLGFSGSRETQYF.

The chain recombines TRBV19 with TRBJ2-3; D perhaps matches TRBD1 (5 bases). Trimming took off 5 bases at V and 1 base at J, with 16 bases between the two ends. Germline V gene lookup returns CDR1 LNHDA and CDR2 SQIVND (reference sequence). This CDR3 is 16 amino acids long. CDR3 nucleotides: TGTGCCAGTAGTGTTGGGGCCTCTTGGGGCACAGATACGCAGTATTTT. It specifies CASSVGASWGTDTQYF.

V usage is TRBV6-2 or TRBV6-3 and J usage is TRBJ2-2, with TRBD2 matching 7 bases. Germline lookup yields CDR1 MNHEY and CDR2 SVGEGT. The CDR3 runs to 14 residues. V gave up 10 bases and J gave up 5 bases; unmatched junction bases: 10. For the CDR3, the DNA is TGTGCCACCGGACTAGGGGCCGGTACCGGGGAGCTGTTTTTT. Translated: CATGLGAGTGELFF.

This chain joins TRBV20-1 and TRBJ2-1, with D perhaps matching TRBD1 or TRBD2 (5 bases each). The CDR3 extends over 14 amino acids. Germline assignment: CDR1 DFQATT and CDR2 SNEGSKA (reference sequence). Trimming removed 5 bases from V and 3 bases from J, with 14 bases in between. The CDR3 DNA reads TGCAGTGCTGGGGCCGGGACCAGCTACAATGAGCAGTTCTTC. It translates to CSAGAGTSYNEQFF.

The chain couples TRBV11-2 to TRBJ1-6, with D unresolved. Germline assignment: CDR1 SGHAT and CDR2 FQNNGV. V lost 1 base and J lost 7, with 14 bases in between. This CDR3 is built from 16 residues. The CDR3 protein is CASSLAFRGWNSPLHF. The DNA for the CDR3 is TGTGCCAGCAGCTTAGCCTTCCGGGGATGGAATTCACCCCTCCACTTT.

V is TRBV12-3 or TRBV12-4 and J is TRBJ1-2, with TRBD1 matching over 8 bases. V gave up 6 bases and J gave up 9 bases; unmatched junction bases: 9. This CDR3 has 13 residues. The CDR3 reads CASSIGQGASYTF. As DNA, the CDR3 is TGTGCCAGCAGCATTGGACAGGGAGCGAGCTACACCTTC.